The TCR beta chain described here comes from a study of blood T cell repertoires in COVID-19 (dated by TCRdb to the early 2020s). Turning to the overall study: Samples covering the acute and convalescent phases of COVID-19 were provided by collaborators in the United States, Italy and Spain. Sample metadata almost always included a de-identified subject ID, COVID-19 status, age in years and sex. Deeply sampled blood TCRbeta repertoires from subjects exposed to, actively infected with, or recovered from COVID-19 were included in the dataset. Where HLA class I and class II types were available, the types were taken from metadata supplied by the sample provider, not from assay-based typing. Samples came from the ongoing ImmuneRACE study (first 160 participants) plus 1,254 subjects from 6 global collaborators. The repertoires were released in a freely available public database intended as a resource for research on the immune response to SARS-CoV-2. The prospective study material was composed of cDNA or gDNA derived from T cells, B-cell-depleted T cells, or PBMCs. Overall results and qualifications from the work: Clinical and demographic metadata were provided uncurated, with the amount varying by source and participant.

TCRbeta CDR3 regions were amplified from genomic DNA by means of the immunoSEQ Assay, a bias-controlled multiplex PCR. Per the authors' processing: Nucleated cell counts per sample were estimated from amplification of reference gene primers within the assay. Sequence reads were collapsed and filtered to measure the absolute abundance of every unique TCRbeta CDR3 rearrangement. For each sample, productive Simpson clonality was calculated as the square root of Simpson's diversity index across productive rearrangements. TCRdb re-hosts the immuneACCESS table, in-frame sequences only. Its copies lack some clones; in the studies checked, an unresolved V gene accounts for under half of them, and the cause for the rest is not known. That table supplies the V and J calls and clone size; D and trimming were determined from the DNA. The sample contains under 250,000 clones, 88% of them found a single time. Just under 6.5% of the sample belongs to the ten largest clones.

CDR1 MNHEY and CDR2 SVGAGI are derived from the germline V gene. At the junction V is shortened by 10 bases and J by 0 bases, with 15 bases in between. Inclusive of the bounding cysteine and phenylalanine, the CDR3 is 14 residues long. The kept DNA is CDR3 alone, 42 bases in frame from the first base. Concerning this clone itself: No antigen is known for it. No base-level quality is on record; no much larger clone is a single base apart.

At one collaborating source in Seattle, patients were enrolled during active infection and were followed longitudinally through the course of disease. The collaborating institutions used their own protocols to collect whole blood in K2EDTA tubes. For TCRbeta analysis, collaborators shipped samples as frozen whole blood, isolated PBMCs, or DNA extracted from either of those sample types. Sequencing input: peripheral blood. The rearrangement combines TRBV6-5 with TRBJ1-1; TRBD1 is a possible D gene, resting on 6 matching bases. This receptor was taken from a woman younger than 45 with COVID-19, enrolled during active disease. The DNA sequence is TGTGCCACCGAGACAGGCTTCTTGAACACTGAAGCTTTCTTT. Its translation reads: CATETGFLNTEAFF.